This T cell receptor beta chain was sequenced in a study of glioma-infiltrating T cells. This clonotype occurred many times. Its target is unknown. Study-wide points: Gliomas, especially low-grade, showed above-expected tissue-blood divergence; non-neoplastic patients showed below. CDR3 overlap between tissue and blood was very small.

The iRepertoire nested amplicon-rescue multiplex PCR amplified TCR alpha and beta CDR3s from RNA. Input was roughly 95-450 ng of tissue mRNA or PBMC total RNA. Using its own MiXCR run on the multiplex PCR reads, TCRdb lists one record per CDR3 protein. The data contain under 200,000 distinct CDR3 sequences, 32% of them singletons. The length of the CDR3 is 14 residues. Germline V lookup: CDR1 SGHVS, CDR2 FQNEAQ. V was clipped by 5 bases and J by 4 bases; unmatched bases: 8. J is TRBJ2-7 and V is TRBV7-8; 7 nucleotides match TRBD2. This TCR was recovered from a human donor with low-grade glioma or glioblastoma, undergoing nonglioma brain surgery, or in good health (not recorded which). The sequenced material came from glioma tissue, nonneoplastic brain tissue, or PBMCs (not recorded which). The CDR3 region is CASSPRTSVYEQYF. CDR3 bases: TGTGCCAGCAGCCCCCGGACTAGTGTGTACGAGCAGTACTTC. Full variable domain (remainder filled in from reference TRBV7-8 and TRBJ2-7): GAGVSQSPRYKVAKRGQDVALRCDPISGHVSLFWYQQALGQGPEFLTYFQNEAQLDKSGLPSDRFFAERPEGSVSTLKIQRTQQEDSAVYLCASSPRTSVYEQYFGPGTRLTVT.